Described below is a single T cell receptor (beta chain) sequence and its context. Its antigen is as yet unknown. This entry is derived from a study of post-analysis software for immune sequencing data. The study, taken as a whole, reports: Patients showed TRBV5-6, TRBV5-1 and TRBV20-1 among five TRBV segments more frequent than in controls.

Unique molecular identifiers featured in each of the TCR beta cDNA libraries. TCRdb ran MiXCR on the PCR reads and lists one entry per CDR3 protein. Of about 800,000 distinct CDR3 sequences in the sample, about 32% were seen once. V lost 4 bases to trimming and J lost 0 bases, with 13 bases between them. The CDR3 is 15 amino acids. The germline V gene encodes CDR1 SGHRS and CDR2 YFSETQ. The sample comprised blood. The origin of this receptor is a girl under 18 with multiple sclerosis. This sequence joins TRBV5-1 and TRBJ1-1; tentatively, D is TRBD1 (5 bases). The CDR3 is CASSPTQTVNTEAFF. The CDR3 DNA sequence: TGCGCCAGCAGCCCTACACAGACAGTGAACACTGAAGCTTTCTTT. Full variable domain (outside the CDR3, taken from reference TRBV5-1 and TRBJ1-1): KAGVTQTPRYLIKTRGQQVTLSCSPISGHRSVSWYQQTPGQGLQFLFEYFSETQRNKGNFPGRFSGRQFSNSRSEMNVSTLELGDSALYLCASSPTQTVNTEAFFGQGTRLTVV.